This entry lists 9 T cell receptor beta chains sequenced from one sample in a study of tumor-infiltrating lymphocytes in oesophageal squamous cell carcinoma. MiXCR, applied by TCRdb to the PCR reads, yields one record per CDR3 protein. Of some 10,000 distinct CDR3 sequences listed, approximately 49% are singletons. The sequenced sample consisted of esophageal tumor tissue. These receptor sequences come from a male donor with esophageal squamous cell carcinoma.

This clonotype showed up many times. The chain joins TRBV7-3 to TRBJ2-7; 9 bases align to TRBD1. Germline values: CDR1 SGHTA, CDR2 FQGTGA. J was trimmed by 5 bases and V by 1 base; bases with no gene match: 6. The CDR3 covers 15 residues. CDR3 protein: CASSLNWGQGNEQYF. CDR3 DNA sequence: TGTGCCAGCAGCTTAAACTGGGGACAGGGAAACGAGCAGTACTTC.

This clonotype was counted many times. The V and J genes are TRBV28 and TRBJ1-2; 7 positions match TRBD1. The V gene's germline CDR1 is MDHEN and CDR2 SYDVKM. The CDR3 has 13 amino acids. Trimming at V came to 6 bases and at J to 3 bases, leaving 4 bases not matched to a gene. The CDR3 DNA sequence: TGTGCCAGCAGCTGGGACAGATACTATGGCTACACCTTC. It codes for CASSWDRYYGYTF.

This clonotype was seen more than once but under ten times. The V gene is TRBV7-6, the J gene TRBJ1-4; 7 nucleotides align to TRBD1. CDR3 length equals 15 residues. Looked up from germline, CDR1 is SGHVS and CDR2 is FNYEAQ. With V trimmed by 4 bases and J by 0 bases, 2 bases remained unmatched. DNA for the CDR3: TGTGCCAGCAGCTCCGGGACAGCAACTAATGAAAAACTGTTTTTT. It specifies CASSSGTATNEKLFF.

The chain employs TRBV6-1 and TRBJ2-5, with D possibly being TRBD1 (5 bases). This CDR3 contains 16 residues. Trimming took off 5 bases at V and 2 bases at J, with 18 bases between the two ends. The germline V gene encodes CDR1 MNHNS and CDR2 SASEGT. The CDR3 spells CASSFPAGKAQETQYF. CDR3 in DNA: TGTGCCAGCAGTTTCCCAGCAGGGAAGGCTCAAGAGACCCAGTACTTC.

The chain uses TRBV7-9 and TRBJ1-5; 7 bases agree with TRBD1. Germline-derived CDR1 and CDR2 are SEHNR and FQNEAQ (reference sequence). The V gene end was trimmed by 5 bases and the J gene end by 2 bases; junction bases not matched to a gene: 3. This CDR3 spans 14 amino acids. CDR3 DNA sequence: TGTGCCAGCAGCAGTACAGGGGGCAATCAGCCCCAGCATTTT. Residues: CASSSTGGNQPQHF.

This clonotype was picked up one time. The chain is built from TRBV7-3 and TRBJ2-7, with D perhaps being TRBD1 or TRBD2 (5 bases each). The DNA matches TRBJ2-5 better at its end, which makes the J call doubtful. CDR1 and CDR2 (germline): SGHTA, FQGTGA. The CDR3 loop spans 15 amino acids. The CDR3 DNA reads as TGTGCCAGCAGCTTCGGGCAGGCGAGGGGAGAGACCCAGTACTTC. It encodes CASSFGQARGETQYF.

The gene calls are TRBV6-1 and TRBJ1-2, with 8 bases identical to TRBD1. V trimming: 5 bases; J trimming: 4 bases; junction bases outside the gene matches: 9. This CDR3 region has 15 residues. Per germline, CDR1 MNHNS and CDR2 SASEGT. DNA of the CDR3: TGTGCCAGCAGTTACCGATTTACAGGGGGCTATGGCTACACCTTC. Its protein is CASSYRFTGGYGYTF.

By sample fraction, this clonotype is medium-sized (0.01 to 0.1%). The chain links TRBV12-3 or TRBV12-4 to TRBJ2-2, with D perhaps matching TRBD1 (5 bases). The V end lost 2 bases, the J end lost 1 base, and 8 bases lay between the germline ends. The length of the CDR3 is 15 residues. The CDR3 sequence is CASSLITGNTGELFF. DNA of the CDR3: TGTGCCAGCAGTTTAATAACAGGGAACACCGGGGAGCTGTTTTTT.

Details on this clonotype: The conserved final phenylalanine or tryptophan is absent from the CDR3, which likely points to a read error. No DNA is shown, since the ends of the CDR3 on it are uncertain; the CDR3 is the one TCRdb lists. CDR3 residues: CASSRHAVA. The chain carries TRBV7-3 and TRBJ2-6; no DNA check was done on the table's D call, TRBD2. The CDR3 has 9 amino acids, counting both end residues. Germline assignment: CDR1 SGHTA and CDR2 FQGTGA.